One sample yielded the 17 T cell receptor beta chains listed below, sequenced in a study of cytomegalovirus exposure and HLA in healthy donors. Vbeta (60) and Jbeta (13) primers were used in the PCR. Sequenced by immunoSEQ multiplex PCR; TCRdb stores in-frame clones only, minus some. The sample yields 150,000 to 200,000 clones, roughly 87% seen once. Sequencing was performed on PBMCs. All receptors derive from a boy between 2 and 10 years old in good health and CMV-seronegative.

The J gene is TRBJ1-6, the V gene TRBV7-2; no clear D gene. Germline V CDR1 and CDR2: SGHTA, FQGNSA. The CDR3 totals 12 residues. V was trimmed by 2 bases and J by 14 bases, leaving 10 bases between them. The CDR3 is CASSLPGFTLHF. Written as DNA, the CDR3 is TGTGCCAGCAGCTTACCGGGGTTTACCCTCCACTTT.

The chain links TRBV9 to TRBJ2-2, with D possibly TRBD1 on 6 matching bases. This CDR3 is 18 amino acids long. Germline CDR1 SGDLS, CDR2 YYNGEE. With 2 bases removed from V and 4 bases from J, the gap between germline ends came to 21 bases. This CDR3 reads CASSVTPQQGRSTGELFF. The CDR3 region has the DNA TGTGCCAGCAGCGTCACCCCCCAACAGGGAAGGAGCACCGGGGAGCTGTTTTTT.

The V and J genes are TRBV6-6 and TRBJ2-2; maybe TRBD2 (5 bases). CDR3 length equals 15 residues. Germline V gives CDR1 MNHNY, CDR2 SVGAGI (reference sequence). V dropped 7 bases and J dropped 5 bases, with 17 bases sitting between them. This CDR3 is CASKDGGEGTGELFF. The DNA of the CDR3 is TGTGCCAGCAAAGACGGAGGAGAAGGGACCGGGGAGCTGTTTTTT.

J is TRBJ2-6 and V is TRBV13; a possible D gene is TRBD2 (6 bases). Germline CDR1 reads PRHDT; CDR2 reads FYEKMQ (reference sequence). Trimming left V 7 bases short and J 2 bases short, with 27 bases between. The CDR3 contains 20 residues. The CDR3 DNA follows: TGTGCCAGCACCTCACTTGGAGGGGCACCGACCCGCCCTGGGGCCAACGTCCTGACTTTC. It yields the protein CASTSLGGAPTRPGANVLTF.

The rearrangement joins TRBV10-1 to TRBJ1-6, with D possibly being TRBD1 (5 bases). Trimming removed 2 bases at V and 8 bases at J, with 16 bases between. The CDR3 contains 16 residues. Germline CDR1 is WNHNN and CDR2 is SYGVQD (reference sequence). The CDR3 region is CASSEPPGGRDSPLHF. The CDR3 nucleotides read TGCGCCAGCAGTGAGCCTCCCGGGGGTAGGGATTCACCCCTCCACTTT.

The rearrangement joins TRBV9 to TRBJ1-1; 7 nucleotides line up with TRBD1. V lost 2 bases to trimming and J lost 5 bases; unmatched junction nucleotides: 9. Germline-derived CDR1 and CDR2 are SGDLS and YYNGEE. This CDR3 region has 15 residues. The CDR3 DNA sequence: TGTGCCAGCAGCGTCGCGTCGACAGGGTGGACTGAAGCTTTCTTT. It encodes CASSVASTGWTEAFF.

CDR3 coding DNA: TGTGCCAGCAGCTCAATGGTAAAGAACAGTCTCGCCGAGCAGTACTTC. Residues: CASSSMVKNSLAEQYF. The gene calls are TRBV5-4 and TRBJ2-7; no firm D call. The CDR3 loop spans 16 amino acids. Germline CDR1 SGHNT, CDR2 YYREEE (reference sequence). V was pared by 3 bases and J by 6 bases, with 22 bases between.

The chain combines TRBV19 with TRBJ2-2; 8 bases align to TRBD1. CDR1 and CDR2 from the germline V gene are LNHDA and SQIVND (reference sequence). J was trimmed by 0 bases and V by 10 bases; bases with no gene match: 7. The CDR3 is 15 residues long. Here the CDR3 DNA reads TGTGCCATAGGGGGCAGGGGGCCGAACACCGGGGAGCTGTTTTTT. Its translation: CAIGGRGPNTGELFF.

V and J are TRBV5-4 and TRBJ2-7; 9 bases agree with TRBD2. There are 20 residues in the CDR3. Germline V gene data show CDR1 as SGHNT and CDR2 as YYREEE (reference sequence). V lost 1 base and J lost 0; bases outside the gene matches: 17. The CDR3 DNA sequence: TGTGCCAGCAGCTTGCTTAGCGGGAGTTTTCCATCCTCCACCTCCTACGAGCAGTACTTC. Residues: CASSLLSGSFPSSTSYEQYF.

A word on this clone: Other DNA variants within this sample encode the same CDR3. V gene TRBV7-8 combines with J gene TRBJ2-7, with 10 bases fitting TRBD1. The germline CDR1 and CDR2 sequences are SGHVS and FQNEAQ. The CDR3 has 15 amino acids. Trimming at V came to 3 bases and at J to 2 bases, leaving 4 bases not matched to a gene. The DNA for the CDR3 is TGTGCCAGCAGCTTGGCGGACAGGGGGGCCTACGAGCAGTACTTC. The encoded protein is CASSLADRGAYEQYF.

Regarding this clone: Additional DNA sequences in this sample encode the identical CDR3. V is TRBV9 and J is TRBJ1-1; D remains ambiguous. This CDR3 is 13 amino acids long. The V gene's germline CDR1 is SGDLS and CDR2 YYNGEE. The V and J ends lost 0 bases and 5 bases respectively, with 8 bases between them. CDR3 DNA sequence: TGTGCCAGCAGCGTAGGGGAGTCAACTGAAGCTTTCTTT. It codes for CASSVGESTEAFF.

The V gene is TRBV2, the J gene TRBJ2-7; TRBD2 matches 9 bases. The CDR3 has 13 residues. Germline CDR1 is SNHLY and CDR2 is FYNNEI. V was pared by 8 bases and J by 6 bases, with 8 bases of the junction left unmatched. The CDR3 region has the DNA TGTGCCAGCGTCCAAGCGGGGGGCTCCGAGCAGTACTTC. It codes for CASVQAGGSEQYF.

The V gene is TRBV6-5, the J gene TRBJ1-1; D is possibly TRBD1 (5 bases). CDR3 size: 14 residues. The germline V gene encodes CDR1 MNHEY and CDR2 SVGAGI. Trimming cost V 6 bases and J 2 bases, with 13 bases left between them. The CDR3 DNA sequence: TGTGCCAGCAGGCTGGAGGGGAGTAACACTGAAGCTTTCTTT. As protein: CASRLEGSNTEAFF.

The chain has TRBV6-5 and TRBJ1-2, with 10 nucleotides matching TRBD1. Per the germline V gene, CDR1 is MNHEY and CDR2 is SVGAGI. With V trimmed by 2 bases and J by 5 bases, 2 bases remained unmatched. The CDR3 is 14 amino acids. The CDR3 DNA follows: TGTGCCAGCAGTTACCAGGACAGGGGGTATGGCTACACCTTC. Residues: CASSYQDRGYGYTF.

The chain joins TRBV5-6 to TRBJ2-5; D remains ambiguous. The J call is doubtful: the DNA matches TRBJ2-7 better. The CDR3 runs to 14 residues. CDR1 is SGHDT and CDR2 is YYEEEE in the germline V gene. The CDR3 nucleotides read TGTGCCAGCAGCTTTGGGCAGGCCGTTTACGAGCAGTACTTC. Translation: CASSFGQAVYEQYF.

The chain employs TRBV11-2 and TRBJ2-5, with D tentatively TRBD1 (6 bases). The CDR3 is 15 residues long. V lost 4 bases and J lost 5, with 17 bases in between. The V gene's germline CDR1 is SGHAT and CDR2 FQNNGV. CDR3 nucleotides: TGTGCCAGCAGCTCGCTCACAGGGTTGTTCGAGACCCAGTACTTC. Amino acid sequence: CASSSLTGLFETQYF. Complete variable domain (other parts from reference TRBV11-2 and TRBJ2-5): EAGVAQSPRYKIIEKRQSVAFWCNPISGHATLYWYQQILGQGPKLLIQFQNNGVVDDSQLPKDRFSAERLKGVDSTLKIQPAKLEDSAVYLCASSSLTGLFETQYFGPGTRLLVL.

The rearrangement uses TRBV28 and TRBJ2-2; possibly TRBD2 for D (6 bases). The V gene's germline CDR1 is MDHEN and CDR2 SYDVKM. The CDR3 totals 16 residues. V was cut by 3 bases and J by 5 bases, with 16 bases left in between. The CDR3 coding sequence is TGTGCCAGCAGTTTCCCTAGGGCGGGACGGACCGGGGAGCTGTTTTTT. Encoded protein: CASSFPRAGRTGELFF. The full variable domain, completed using reference TRBV28 and TRBJ2-2, is DVKVTQSSRYLVKRTGEKVFLECVQDMDHENMFWYRQDPGLGLRLIYFSYDVKMKEKGDIPEGYSVSREKKERFSLILESASTNQTSMYLCASSFPRAGRTGELFFGEGSRLTVL.